This T cell receptor beta chain was obtained from a study of metastatic and nonmetastatic thyroid tumors. In this sample, this clone turned up many times. All patients reached thyroid surgery having received no treatment beforehand. TCRdb re-called the PCR reads with MiXCR. Of 25,000 to 30,000 clones listed, around 15% are singletons. The sequencing sample was made of blood. The TCR originated in a female donor with papillary thyroid cancer or a benign thyroid nodule (not recorded which). Some clones in this sample may be carry-over from other donors' samples.

CDR3 nucleotides: TGCGCCGCTGGGGACAGGGGGAATCAGCCCCAGCATTTT. This codes for CAAGDRGNQPQHF. The chain recombines TRBV10-2 with TRBJ1-5; 11 bases match TRBD1. This CDR3 comprises 13 residues. V gave up 11 bases and J gave up 4 bases; unmatched junction bases: 4. Germline V gene lookup returns CDR1 WSHSY and CDR2 SAAADI.